This is a list of T cell receptor beta chains from one sample in a study of cytomegalovirus exposure and HLA in healthy donors. Generated by immunoSEQ multiplex PCR, the TCRdb table keeps only in-frame clones and is missing some. The sample has 110,000 to 150,000 clones, 65% to 80% seen once. Sequencing used PBMCs. These receptors were collected from a man younger than 40 in good health and CMV-seronegative. The CDR3 runs from the conserved cysteine through the conserved F or W. A D gene is named only where the DNA matches it firmly. Clone size appears in some rows only: once, few, many, or a class for an expanded clone.

D: .
size: .
J: TRBJ2-1
V: TRBV15
CDR3: CATAVGGTYNEQFF
DNA: TGTGCCACAGCGGTGGGGGGAACCTACAATGAGCAGTTCTTC

D: .
size: .
J: TRBJ2-7
V: TRBV28
CDR3: CASSLFAAYEQYF
DNA: TGTGCCAGCAGTTTATTTGCGGCCTACGAGCAGTACTTC

D: TRBD2
size: .
J: TRBJ2-1
V: TRBV5-8
CDR3: CASSVPRGAGERDEQFF
DNA: TGTGCCAGCAGCGTCCCCCGTGGAGCGGGAGAGCGAGATGAGCAGTTCTTC

D: .
size: .
J: TRBJ2-2
V: TRBV4-2
CDR3: CASSQARVNTGELFF
DNA: TGTGCCAGCAGCCAAGCCAGGGTGAACACCGGGGAGCTGTTTTTT

D: TRBD1
size: .
J: TRBJ1-2
V: TRBV28
CDR3: CASSHRGANYGYTF
DNA: TGTGCCAGCAGCCACAGGGGAGCTAACTATGGCTACACCTTC

D: .
size: .
J: TRBJ1-2
V: TRBV6-5
CDR3: CASSYQGDGYTF
DNA: TGTGCCAGCAGTTATCAGGGCGATGGCTACACCTTC

D: TRBD2
size: .
J: TRBJ2-2
V: TRBV7-9
CDR3: CASSGASGKGDTGELFF
DNA: TGTGCCAGCAGCGGGGCTAGCGGGAAAGGTGACACCGGGGAGCTGTTTTTT

D: .
size: .
J: TRBJ2-1
V: TRBV28
CDR3: CASSLATALSEQFF
DNA: TGTGCCAGCAGTTTAGCGACAGCCCTATCGGAGCAGTTCTTC

D: .
size: once
J: TRBJ1-1
V: TRBV29-1
CDR3: CSVGKELNTEAFF
DNA: TGCAGCGTTGGGAAGGAGTTGAACACTGAAGCTTTCTTT

D: TRBD1
size: .
J: TRBJ1-1
V: TRBV28
CDR3: CASSYGTVNTEAFF
DNA: TGTGCCAGCAGTTATGGGACAGTTAACACTGAAGCTTTCTTT

D: .
size: .
J: TRBJ1-4
V: TRBV6-1
CDR3: CASSEPRGALGEKLFF
DNA: TGTGCCAGCAGTGAACCCCGCGGGGCCCTTGGAGAAAAACTGTTTTTT

D: TRBD2
size: .
J: TRBJ2-7
V: TRBV28
CDR3: CASTAQLADSYEQYF
DNA: TGTGCCAGCACCGCACAACTAGCGGATTCCTACGAGCAGTACTTC

D: TRBD1
size: .
J: TRBJ2-7
V: TRBV2
CDR3: CASSPDRASYEQYF
DNA: TGTGCCAGCAGTCCGGACAGGGCCTCCTACGAGCAGTACTTC

D: .
size: .
J: TRBJ2-5
V: TRBV14
CDR3: CASSQNWDFQETQYF
DNA: TGTGCCAGCAGCCAAAATTGGGACTTTCAAGAGACCCAGTACTTC

D: TRBD2
size: once
J: TRBJ2-6
V: TRBV6-5
CDR3: CASSSRRGFRANVLTF
DNA: TGTGCCAGCAGTTCACGGCGGGGGTTTAGGGCCAACGTCCTGACTTTC

D: .
size: .
J: TRBJ1-1
V: TRBV18
CDR3: CASSLEVAWDTEAFF
DNA: TGTGCCAGCTCACTAGAGGTAGCGTGGGACACTGAAGCTTTCTTT

D: .
size: .
J: TRBJ1-5
V: TRBV7-9
CDR3: CASSSRGEAQHF
DNA: TGTGCCAGCAGCTCTCGGGGGGAGGCCCAGCATTTT

D: TRBD1
size: .
J: TRBJ2-7
V: TRBV6-5
CDR3: CASSSVRLTGPREQYF
DNA: TGTGCCAGCAGTTCCGTCCGCCTGACAGGGCCCCGCGAGCAGTACTTC

D: .
size: .
J: TRBJ2-1
V: TRBV9
CDR3: CASSVGSTYNEQFF
DNA: TGTGCCAGCAGCGTAGGGAGTACTTACAATGAGCAGTTCTTC

D: TRBD1
size: .
J: TRBJ1-2
V: TRBV5-1
CDR3: CASSRDRVDGYTF
DNA: TGCGCCAGCAGCCGGGACAGGGTAGATGGCTACACCTTC

D: .
size: .
J: TRBJ2-1
V: TRBV28
CDR3: CASSSDSDEQFF
DNA: TGTGCCAGCAGTTCTGACAGTGATGAGCAGTTCTTC

D: TRBD1
size: .
J: TRBJ1-1
V: TRBV28
CDR3: CASRTPGHRGVSTEAFF
DNA: TGTGCCAGCAGGACCCCCGGTCACAGGGGAGTGAGTACTGAAGCTTTCTTT

D: .
size: .
J: TRBJ2-7
V: TRBV27
CDR3: CASSPWTEAYEQYF
DNA: TGTGCCAGCAGTCCGTGGACGGAGGCCTACGAGCAGTACTTC

D: TRBD1
size: .
J: TRBJ2-2
V: TRBV2
CDR3: CASRGGTGGAGELFF
DNA: TGTGCCAGCAGGGGAGGGACAGGGGGCGCCGGGGAGCTGTTTTTT

D: .
size: .
J: TRBJ2-7
V: TRBV5-6
CDR3: CASSTGNYEQYF
DNA: TGTGCCAGCAGCACAGGGAACTACGAGCAGTACTTC

D: TRBD2
size: .
J: TRBJ2-1
V: TRBV15
CDR3: CATSREGLARNEQFF
DNA: TGTGCCACCAGCAGAGAGGGACTAGCGCGCAATGAGCAGTTCTTC

D: TRBD1
size: few
J: TRBJ1-2
V: TRBV28
CDR3: CASSLGAPGQDYGYTF
DNA: TGTGCCAGCAGTCTCGGGGCTCCGGGACAGGACTATGGCTACACCTTC

D: TRBD1
size: .
J: TRBJ2-7
V: TRBV5-1
CDR3: CASSHSGTGSYEQYF
DNA: TGCGCCAGCAGCCACTCCGGGACAGGGTCCTACGAGCAGTACTTC

D: .
size: .
J: TRBJ1-2
V: TRBV28
CDR3: CASSFGFGQRGYTF
DNA: TGTGCCAGCAGTTTCGGCTTCGGACAACGAGGCTACACCTTC